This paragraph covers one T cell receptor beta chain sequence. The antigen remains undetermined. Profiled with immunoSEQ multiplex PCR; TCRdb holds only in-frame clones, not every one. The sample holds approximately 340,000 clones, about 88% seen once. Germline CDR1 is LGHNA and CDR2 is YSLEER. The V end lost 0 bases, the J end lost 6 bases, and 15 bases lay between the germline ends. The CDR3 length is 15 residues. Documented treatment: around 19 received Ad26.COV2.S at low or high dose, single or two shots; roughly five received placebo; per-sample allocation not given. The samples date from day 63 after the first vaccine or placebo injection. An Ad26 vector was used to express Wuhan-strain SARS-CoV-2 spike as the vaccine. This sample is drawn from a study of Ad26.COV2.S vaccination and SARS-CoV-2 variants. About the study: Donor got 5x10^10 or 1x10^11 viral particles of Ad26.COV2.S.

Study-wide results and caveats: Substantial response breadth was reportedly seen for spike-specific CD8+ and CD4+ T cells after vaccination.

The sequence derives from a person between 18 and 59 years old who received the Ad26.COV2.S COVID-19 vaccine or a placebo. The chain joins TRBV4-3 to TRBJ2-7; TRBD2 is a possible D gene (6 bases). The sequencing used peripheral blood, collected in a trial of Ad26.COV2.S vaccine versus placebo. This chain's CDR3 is CASSQDTVGGREQYF. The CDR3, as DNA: TGCGCCAGCAGCCAAGATACTGTGGGGGGTCGCGAGCAGTACTTC.